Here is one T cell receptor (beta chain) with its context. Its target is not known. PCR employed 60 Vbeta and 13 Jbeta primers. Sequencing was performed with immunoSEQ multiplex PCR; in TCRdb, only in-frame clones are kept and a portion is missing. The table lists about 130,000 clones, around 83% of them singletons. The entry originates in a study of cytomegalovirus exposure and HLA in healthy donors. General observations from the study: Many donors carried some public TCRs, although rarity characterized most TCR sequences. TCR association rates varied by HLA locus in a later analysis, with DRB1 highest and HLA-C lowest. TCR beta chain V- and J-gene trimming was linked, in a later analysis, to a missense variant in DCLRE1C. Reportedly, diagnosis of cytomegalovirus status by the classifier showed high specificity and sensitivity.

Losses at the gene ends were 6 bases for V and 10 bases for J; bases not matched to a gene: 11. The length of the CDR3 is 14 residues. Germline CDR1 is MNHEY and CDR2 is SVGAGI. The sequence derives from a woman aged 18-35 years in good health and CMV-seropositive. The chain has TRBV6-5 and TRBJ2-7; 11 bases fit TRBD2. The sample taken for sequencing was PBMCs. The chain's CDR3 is CASRQGSGGAGQYF. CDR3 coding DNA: TGTGCCAGCAGGCAGGGTAGCGGGGGGGCCGGTCAGTACTTC.